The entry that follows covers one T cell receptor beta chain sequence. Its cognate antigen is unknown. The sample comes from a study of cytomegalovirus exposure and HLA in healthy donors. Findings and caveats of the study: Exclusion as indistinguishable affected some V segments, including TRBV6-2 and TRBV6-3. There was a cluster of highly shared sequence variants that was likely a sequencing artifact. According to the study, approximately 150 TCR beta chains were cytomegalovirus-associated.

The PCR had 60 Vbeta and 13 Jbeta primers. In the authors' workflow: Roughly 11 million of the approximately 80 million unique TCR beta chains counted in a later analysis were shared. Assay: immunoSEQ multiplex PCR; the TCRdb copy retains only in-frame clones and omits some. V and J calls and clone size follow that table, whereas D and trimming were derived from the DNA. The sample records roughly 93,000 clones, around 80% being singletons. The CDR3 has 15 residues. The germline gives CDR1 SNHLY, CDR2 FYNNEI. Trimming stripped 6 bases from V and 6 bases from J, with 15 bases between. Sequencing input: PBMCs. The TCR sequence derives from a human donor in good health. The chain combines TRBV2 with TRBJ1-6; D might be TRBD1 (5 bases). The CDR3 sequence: CASREPGLLNSPLHF. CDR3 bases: TGTGCCAGCAGAGAACCGGGACTGCTTAATTCACCCCTCCACTTT.